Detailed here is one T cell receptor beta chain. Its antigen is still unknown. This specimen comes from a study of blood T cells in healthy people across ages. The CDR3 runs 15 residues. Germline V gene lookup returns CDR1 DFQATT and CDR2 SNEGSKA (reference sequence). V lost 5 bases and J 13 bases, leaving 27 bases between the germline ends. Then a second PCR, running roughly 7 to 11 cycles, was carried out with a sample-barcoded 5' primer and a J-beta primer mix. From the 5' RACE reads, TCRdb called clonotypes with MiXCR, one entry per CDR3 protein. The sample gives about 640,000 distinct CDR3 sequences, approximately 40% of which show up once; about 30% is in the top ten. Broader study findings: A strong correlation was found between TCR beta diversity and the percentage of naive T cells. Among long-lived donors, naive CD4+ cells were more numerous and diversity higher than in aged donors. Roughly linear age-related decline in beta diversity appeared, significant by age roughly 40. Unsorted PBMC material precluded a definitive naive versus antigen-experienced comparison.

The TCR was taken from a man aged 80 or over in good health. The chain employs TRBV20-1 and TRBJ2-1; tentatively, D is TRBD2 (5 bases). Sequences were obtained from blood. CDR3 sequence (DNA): TGCAGTGCTGGGGTAGGGAGCGGAAGGCAAGAGACCCAGTTCTTC. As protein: CSAGVGSGRQETQFF.